These T cell receptor beta chains were read from a single sample in a study of shared clonotypes between healthy human individuals. Assay: immunoSEQ multiplex PCR; the TCRdb copy retains only in-frame clones and omits some. Of a few hundred thousand clones listed, around 74% are singletons. Sequenced: memory CD4+ T cells sorted from blood. These receptors all come from a young man in good health. The CDR3 runs from the conserved cysteine through the conserved F or W. D genes are given only for firm matches. Clone size is shown for a subset of rows, as once, few, many or a class of expanded clone.

j_call	clone_size	v_call	d_call	cdr3_length	cdr3_aa	cdr3_nt
TRBJ1-4	few	TRBV7-2	NA	14	CASSLLVINEKLFF	TGTGCCAGCAGCTTATTGGTGATTAATGAAAAACTGTTTTTT
TRBJ2-7	NA	TRBV28	NA	13	CASGGISGYEQYF	TGTGCCAGCGGAGGGATTAGTGGCTACGAGCAGTACTTC
TRBJ2-7	NA	TRBV6-5	NA	15	CASSYGTAVKREQYF	TGTGCCAGCAGTTATGGAACAGCCGTCAAGCGCGAGCAGTACTTC
TRBJ1-2	NA	TRBV4-2	NA	18	CASSRSEVIRGGDYGYTF	TGTGCCAGCAGCCGCTCAGAGGTCATAAGGGGAGGAGACTATGGCTACACCTTC
TRBJ1-5	NA	TRBV6-1	NA	15	CASSEARGGPKPQHF	TGTGCCAGCAGTGAAGCTCGCGGGGGCCCAAAGCCCCAGCATTTT
TRBJ2-5	NA	TRBV19	NA	12	CASRANGETQYF	TGTGCCAGTAGGGCGAACGGAGAGACCCAGTACTTC
TRBJ1-2	NA	TRBV5-4	NA	15	CASSLRTGPNYGYTF	TGTGCCAGCAGCTTGCGTACAGGCCCAAACTATGGCTACACCTTC
TRBJ1-2	NA	TRBV7-2	NA	13	CASSADRREGYTF	TGTGCCAGCAGCGCTGACAGGCGAGAAGGCTACACCTTC
TRBJ1-4	NA	TRBV30	NA	14	CAWSASSGNEKLFF	TGTGCCTGGAGTGCATCCTCGGGTAATGAAAAACTGTTTTTT
TRBJ1-3	NA	TRBV10-3	NA	12	CAISLLGNTIYF	TGTGCCATCAGTCTCCTCGGAAACACCATATATTTT
TRBJ1-4	NA	TRBV19	NA	16	CASRPDRIGQSEKLFF	TGTGCCAGTAGGCCCGACAGGATAGGGCAAAGTGAAAAACTGTTTTTT
TRBJ2-1	once	TRBV11-3	NA	12	CASSLDGNEQFF	TGTGCCAGCAGCTTAGACGGGAATGAGCAGTTCTTC
TRBJ2-7	NA	TRBV29-1	TRBD2	15	CSVGVGGRSSYEQYF	TGCAGCGTTGGGGTGGGCGGGAGGAGCTCCTACGAGCAGTACTTC
TRBJ2-2	NA	TRBV5-5	NA	14	CASRPGHEFGELFF	TGTGCCAGCAGGCCGGGGCATGAGTTCGGGGAGCTGTTTTTT
TRBJ1-5	NA	TRBV6-5	NA	13	CASSYSVNQPQHF	TGTGCCAGCAGTTACTCGGTAAATCAGCCCCAGCATTTT
TRBJ2-3	NA	TRBV5-6	TRBD2	16	CASSFLSSGYTDTQYF	TGTGCCAGCAGCTTCCTGTCTAGCGGGTACACAGATACGCAGTATTTT
TRBJ1-5	NA	TRBV5-5	NA	17	CASSLEGGRGSNQPQHF	TGTGCCAGCAGCTTGGAGGGGGGTCGGGGCTCCAATCAGCCCCAGCATTTT
TRBJ2-1	NA	TRBV28	NA	13	CASSLDTYNEQFF	TGTGCCAGCAGTCTTGACACGTACAATGAGCAGTTCTTC
TRBJ2-1	NA	TRBV6-5	NA	13	CAARGSSYNEQFF	TGTGCCGCGAGGGGTAGCTCCTACAATGAGCAGTTCTTC
TRBJ2-6	NA	TRBV7-9	NA	11	CASLDSSVLTF	TGTGCCAGCCTGGATAGTAGCGTCCTGACTTTC
TRBJ2-7	NA	TRBV6-5	NA	15	CASSYSPSTIYEQYF	TGTGCCAGCAGTTACTCGCCGTCCACTATCTACGAGCAGTACTTC
TRBJ2-3	NA	TRBV4-3	NA	21	CASSTRIPDYFIESSTDTQYF	TGCGCCAGCAGCACAAGGATCCCGGACTACTTCATAGAGTCTAGCACAGATACGCAGTATTTT
TRBJ2-1	NA	TRBV19	TRBD2	15	CASSIPSGRYNEQFF	TGTGCCAGTAGTATCCCTAGCGGGAGATACAATGAGCAGTTCTTC
TRBJ1-2	NA	TRBV19	NA	16	CASSIPQFGGRDGYTF	TGTGCCAGTAGTATCCCCCAGTTCGGGGGCCGGGATGGCTACACCTTC
TRBJ1-2	NA	TRBV6-5	NA	13	CASSYRTGYGYTF	TGTGCCAGCAGTTACCGTACAGGCTATGGCTACACCTTC
TRBJ1-2	few	TRBV12-2	NA	16	CASRRDRTKITYGYTF	TGTGCAAGTCGGAGGGACAGAACAAAAATAACGTATGGCTACACCTTC
TRBJ1-5	NA	TRBV5-1	NA	15	CASSLAGVSNQPQHF	TGCGCCAGCAGCTTGGCCGGGGTCAGCAATCAGCCCCAGCATTTT
TRBJ2-1	NA	TRBV7-9	TRBD2	14	CASSLFSGNNEQFF	TGTGCCAGCAGCTTGTTTAGCGGGAACAATGAGCAGTTCTTC
TRBJ1-2	NA	TRBV29-1	NA	12	CSVEVGRRESSF	TGCAGCGTTGAGGTGGGACGACGGGAGTCCTCCTTC
TRBJ2-6	NA	TRBV29-1	NA	16	CSVSDSGNSGANVLTF	TGCAGCGTTTCGGACAGTGGAAACTCTGGGGCCAACGTCCTGACTTTC
TRBJ2-7	few	TRBV7-2	TRBD2	14	CASSRGGDLYEQYF	TGTGCCAGCAGTCGGGGGGGCGACCTCTACGAGCAGTACTTC